This TCR beta chain is drawn from a study of CD8 T cells in ankylosing spondylitis. Notes on the study in general: For ankylosing spondylitis blood, a TCR beta motif of 7 to 9 highly homologous variants appeared characteristic. Relatively rare in peripheral blood, disease-linked clones were also CD8+. Before this, some motif variants had been reported in reactive arthritis synovial fluid and blood.

This clonotype showed up many times. The target antigen is unknown. Germline V CDR1 and CDR2: SGHRS, YFSETQ. Deletions cut 4 bases from V and 0 bases from J, with 11 bases between. The CDR3 is 14 amino acids. Preparation of TCR beta libraries was done by quantitative 5'-RACE with molecular barcodes. Each CDR3 protein gets one entry after TCRdb re-called the 5' RACE reads with MiXCR. The sample records just over 150,000 distinct CDR3 sequences, 15% to 20% being singletons. The source is a male donor with ankylosing spondylitis or in good health (not recorded which). Material for sequencing was blood, either unsorted or a sorted T cell fraction (not recorded which). This rearrangement joins TRBV5-1 to TRBJ2-7, with D uncertain. As DNA, the CDR3 is TGCGCCAGCAGCACCGCAGGCACCTCCTACGAGCAGTACTTC. Translating it yields CASSTAGTSYEQYF.